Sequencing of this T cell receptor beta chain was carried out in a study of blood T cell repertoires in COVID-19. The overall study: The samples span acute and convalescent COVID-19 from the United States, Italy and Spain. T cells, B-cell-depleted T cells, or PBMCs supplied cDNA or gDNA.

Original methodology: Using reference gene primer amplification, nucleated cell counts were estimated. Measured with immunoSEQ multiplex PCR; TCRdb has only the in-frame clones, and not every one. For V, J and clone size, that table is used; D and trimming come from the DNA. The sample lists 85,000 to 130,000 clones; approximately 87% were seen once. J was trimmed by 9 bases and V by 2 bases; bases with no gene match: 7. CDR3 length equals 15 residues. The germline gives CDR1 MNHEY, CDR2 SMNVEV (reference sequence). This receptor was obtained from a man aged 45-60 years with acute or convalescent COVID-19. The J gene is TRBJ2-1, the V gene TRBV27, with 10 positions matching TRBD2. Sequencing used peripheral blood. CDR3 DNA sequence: TGTGCCAGCAGTTTAGGTCTAGCGGGAGTACGTGAGCAGTTCTTC. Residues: CASSLGLAGVREQFF.